This TCR beta chain was retrieved from a study of T cell repertoires in cytomegalovirus infection. Study in general: An indication of both CMV infection and matching HLA type came from public TCR beta signatures. Study-wide points: Ex vivo, HLA-C-restricted CMV-specific TCR beta clonotypes prevailed over the rest of the response. CMV carriers with the relevant HLA were identified by cumulative public TCR beta family frequency.

V was pared by 4 bases and J by 1 base, with 7 bases of the junction left unmatched. The CDR3 totals 16 residues. Germline values: CDR1 LGHDT, CDR2 YNNKEL (reference sequence). Notes on this clonotype: Its matching antigen is unknown.

In TCRdb, the reads were re-called with MiXCR into one record per CDR3 protein. The table lists 450,000 to 550,000 distinct CDR3 sequences, 15% to 20% of them singletons. The sequence was collected from a human donor in good health (CMV status not recorded). Some clones in this sample may be carry-over from other donors' samples. Sequencing was done on a sample of CD8+ T cells from PBMCs. The gene calls are TRBV3-1 and TRBJ1-5; 7 bases agree with TRBD1. CDR3: CASSLTWDSSNQPQHF. The CDR3 DNA follows: TGTGCCAGCAGCCTGACCTGGGACAGCAGCAATCAGCCCCAGCATTTT.